Shown below are 18 T cell receptor beta chains from a single sample sequenced in a study of neoadjuvant anti-PD-1 for oral cavity cancer. Time point defined: after neoadjuvant nivolumab, at surgical resection. Method: immunoSEQ multiplex PCR; TCRdb's copy keeps in-frame clones and lacks some. The repertoire holds over 9,500 clones, with about 70% as singletons. The sequenced sample was PBMCs, obtained after nivolumab (anti-PD-1) treatment. The source is a person aged 35-79 years with oral cavity squamous cell carcinoma.

This clone came up once. V usage is TRBV14 and J usage is TRBJ2-7; 8 bases match TRBD2. The V gene end was trimmed by 4 bases and the J gene end by 2 bases; junction bases not matched to a gene: 4. Germline-derived CDR1 and CDR2 are SGHDN and FVKESK. This CDR3 is 14 amino acids long. The CDR3 is CASSRSGTTYEQYF. CDR3 sequence (DNA): TGTGCCAGCAGCCGTAGCGGGACTACCTACGAGCAGTACTTC.

This clone was detected only once. V and J are TRBV20-1 and TRBJ2-1, with D uncertain. There are 10 residues in the CDR3. Per the germline V gene, CDR1 is DFQATT and CDR2 is SNEGSKA (reference sequence). V was trimmed by 4 bases and J by 2 bases, leaving 0 bases between them. The CDR3 coding sequence is TGCAGTGCTACCTACAATGAGCAGTTCTTC. Protein: CSATYNEQFF.

This clone was seen a few times. This sequence joins TRBV28 and TRBJ1-5, with D unresolved. Germline lookup yields CDR1 MDHEN and CDR2 SYDVKM. Deletions cut 6 bases from V and 0 bases from J, with 3 bases between. The CDR3 is made up of 12 amino acids. CDR3: CASRISNQPQHF. The CDR3 DNA reads TGTGCCAGCAGGATTAGCAATCAGCCCCAGCATTTT.

A single count supports this clone. This chain links TRBV2 with TRBJ2-3; 7 nucleotides align to TRBD2. Germline V gene sequence: CDR1 SNHLY, CDR2 FYNNEI. The CDR3 is 18 residues long. V shed 0 bases and J 2 bases; nucleotides not matched to a gene: 11. CDR3 in amino acids: CASSEAPETAGITDTQYF. CDR3 bases: TGTGCCAGCAGTGAAGCTCCCGAGACAGCGGGGATCACAGATACGCAGTATTTT.

The chain joins TRBV5-1 to TRBJ1-1; possible D gene TRBD1, 5 bases. With 4 bases removed from V and 6 bases from J, the gap between germline ends came to 19 bases. Germline loops: CDR1 SGHRS, CDR2 YFSETQ. The CDR3 has 15 amino acids. The CDR3 DNA sequence: TGCGCCAGCAGCGAAAGGCCGGGGCCCTGGGCTGAAGCTTTCTTT. Its protein is CASSERPGPWAEAFF.

V usage is TRBV7-2 and J usage is TRBJ1-5; TRBD1 is a possible D gene (5 bases). The CDR3 is 14 residues long. The V and J ends lost 5 bases and 0 bases respectively, with 8 bases between them. Germline-derived CDR1 and CDR2 are SGHTA and FQGNSA. The CDR3 sequence is CASSPGGSNQPQHF. CDR3 nucleotides: TGTGCCAGCAGCCCCGGGGGTAGCAATCAGCCCCAGCATTTT.

V is TRBV10-1 and J is TRBJ1-2; 8 bases fit TRBD1. Per germline, CDR1 WNHNN and CDR2 SYGVQD (reference sequence). The CDR3 has 15 residues. The V gene end was trimmed by 0 bases and the J gene end by 5 bases; junction bases not matched to a gene: 5. The CDR3 bases are TGCGCCAGCAGTGAGTCGGCACAGGGGGAGTATGGCTACACCTTC. This sequence encodes CASSESAQGEYGYTF.

The chain combines TRBV10-2 with TRBJ1-2, with D possibly matching TRBD1 (6 bases). V was clipped by 6 bases and J by 6 bases, with 17 bases between them. The CDR3 runs 14 residues. The germline gives CDR1 WSHSY, CDR2 SAAADI. The CDR3 protein is CASRSRGGLNGYTF. Here the CDR3 DNA reads TGCGCCAGCAGAAGCCGCGGGGGGCTCAATGGCTACACCTTC.

The chain uses TRBV6-5 and TRBJ2-1, with 14 nucleotides matching TRBD2. CDR1 is MNHEY and CDR2 is SVGAGI in the germline V gene. The CDR3 runs 15 residues. V shed 8 bases and J 4 bases; nucleotides not matched to a gene: 4. The CDR3 bases are TGTGCCAGCGGGACTAGCGGGGGTTCTTACAATGAGCAGTTCTTC. Translating gives CASGTSGGSYNEQFF.

The chain combines TRBV11-2 with TRBJ1-1, with D tentatively TRBD1 (5 bases). The CDR3 extends over 14 amino acids. V gave up 3 bases and J gave up 6 bases, with 14 bases separating them. The germline V gene encodes CDR1 SGHAT and CDR2 FQNNGV. The CDR3 is CASSFHPRGPEAFF. The CDR3 nucleotides are TGTGCCAGCAGCTTCCACCCTAGGGGACCTGAAGCTTTCTTT.

J is TRBJ1-5 and V is TRBV6-1; D is unclear. Trimming removed 1 base from V and 2 bases from J, with 6 bases in between. Germline assignment: CDR1 MNHNS and CDR2 SASEGT. The CDR3 consists of 14 residues. CDR3 region: CASSEDGGNQPQHF. As DNA, the CDR3 is TGTGCCAGCAGTGAAGATGGGGGCAATCAGCCCCAGCATTTT.

The chain has TRBV11-1 and TRBJ2-5; 7 nucleotides agree with TRBD2. The germline V gene encodes CDR1 SGHAT and CDR2 FQDESV (reference sequence). The length of the CDR3 is 14 residues. V was pared by 3 bases and J by 1 base, with 2 bases of the junction left unmatched. CDR3 region: CASSLGLLQETQYF. CDR3 nucleotide sequence: TGTGCCAGCAGCTTGGGACTACTCCAAGAGACCCAGTACTTC.

The chain uses TRBV11-2 and TRBJ2-1, with D perhaps matching TRBD1 or TRBD2 (7 bases each). The CDR3 length is 15 residues. Germline V gene sequence: CDR1 SGHAT, CDR2 FQNNGV. Trimming shortened V by 5 bases and J by 7 bases, and 18 bases separated the two germline ends. The CDR3 nucleotides read TGTGCCAGCAGCCCCTCAGGGGGGGCCTGGAATGAGCAGTTCTTC. Protein sequence: CASSPSGGAWNEQFF.

The chain employs TRBV29-1 and TRBJ1-5; 8 positions agree with TRBD1. The CDR3 is made up of 13 amino acids. The J segment lost 3 bases and the V segment lost 6 bases, leaving 4 bases of the junction unmatched. Looked up from germline, CDR1 is SQVTM and CDR2 is ANQGSEA. The DNA for the CDR3 is TGCAGCGTCAAGGACAGGGTCAATCAGCCCCAGCATTTT. It translates to CSVKDRVNQPQHF.

CDR3 bases: TGCGCCAGCCTTGGTACCAAGGATGAGCAGTTCTTC. The encoded protein is CASLGTKDEQFF. The V call is TRBV4-1, the J call TRBJ2-1, with no clear D. V lost 8 bases, J lost 8 bases, and 13 bases lay in between. CDR3 length equals 12 residues. Germline V gives CDR1 MGHRA, CDR2 YSYEKL.

The chain employs TRBV2 and TRBJ2-1; D is perhaps TRBD1 or TRBD2 (7 bases each). V shed 5 bases and J shed 4 bases, with 15 bases lying between them. Per the germline V gene, CDR1 is SNHLY and CDR2 is FYNNEI. CDR3 length: 15 amino acids. Here the CDR3 reads CASSPGGGPYNEQFF. The CDR3 DNA follows: TGTGCCAGCAGTCCAGGGGGGGGCCCTTACAATGAGCAGTTCTTC. The whole variable domain, filled in from reference TRBV2 and TRBJ2-1, reads EPEVTQTPSHQVTQMGQEVILRCVPISNHLYFYWYRQILGQKVEFLVSFYNNEISEKSEIFDDQFSVERPDGSNFTLKIRSTKLEDSAMYFCASSPGGGPYNEQFFGPGTRLTVL.

This chain connects TRBV30 to TRBJ1-4; 7 nucleotides line up with TRBD1. With 4 bases clipped from V and 7 bases from J, the junction kept 9 bases outside the gene matches. Germline CDR1 reads GTSNPN; CDR2 reads SVGIG (reference sequence). The CDR3 sequence is 14 residues long. The CDR3 spells CAWTGTAQGEKLFF. CDR3 sequence (DNA): TGTGCCTGGACCGGGACAGCCCAGGGTGAAAAACTGTTTTTT.

This clone showed up just once. The junction departs from germline at one end; a sequencing error may be responsible. This rearrangement joins TRBV27 to TRBJ2-7; a weak D match, TRBD1 (6 bases). Germline CDR1 reads MNHEY; CDR2 reads SMNVEV (reference sequence). This CDR3 comprises 14 residues. The CDR3 DNA follows: TGTGCCAGCAGCCCTGGACAGCGGATCTACGGGCAGTACTTC. Its translation is CASSPGQRIYGQYF.